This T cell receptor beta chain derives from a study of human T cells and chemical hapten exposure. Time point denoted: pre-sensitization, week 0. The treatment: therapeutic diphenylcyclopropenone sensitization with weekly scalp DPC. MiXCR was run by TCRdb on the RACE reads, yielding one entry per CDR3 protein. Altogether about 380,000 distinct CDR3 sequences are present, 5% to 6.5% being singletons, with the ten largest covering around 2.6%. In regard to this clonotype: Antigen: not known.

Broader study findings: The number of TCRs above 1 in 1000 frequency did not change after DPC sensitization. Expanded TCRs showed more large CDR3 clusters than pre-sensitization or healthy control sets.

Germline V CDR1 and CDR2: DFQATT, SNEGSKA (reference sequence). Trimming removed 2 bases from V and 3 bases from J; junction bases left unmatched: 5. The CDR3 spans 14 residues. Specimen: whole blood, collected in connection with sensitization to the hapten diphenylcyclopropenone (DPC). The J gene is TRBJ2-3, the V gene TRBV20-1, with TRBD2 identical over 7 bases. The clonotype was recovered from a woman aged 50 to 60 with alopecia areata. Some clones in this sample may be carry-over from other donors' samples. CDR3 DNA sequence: TGCAGTGCTAGATCCGCGGGAGCGACAGATACGCAGTATTTT. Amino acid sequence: CSARSAGATDTQYF.